The clone carrying this TCR beta chain was seen more than once but under ten times. Its specificity is unknown. Researchers used 5'RACE with constant-segment primers to make TCR alpha and TCR beta cDNA libraries that carry sample barcodes and UMIs. TCRdb used MiXCR to reprocess the 5' RACE reads, holding one entry per CDR3 protein. Of about 300,000 distinct CDR3 sequences listed, around 19% are singletons. V was trimmed by 0 bases and J by 5 bases, leaving 10 bases between them. Germline V gives CDR1 MNHEY, CDR2 SVGAGI. CDR3 length: 14 amino acids. This specimen belongs to a study of T-cell memory formation after mild COVID-19. At the level of the study: TCR clusters showed largely donor specificity. Study-wide results and limits: The study found balanced CD4/CD8 in clones contracting day 15 to 85 and a CD4+ lean in later expanders. Among CD4+ contracting clones, most were CM and EM, and CD8+ ones EMRA.

The rearrangement joins TRBV6-5 to TRBJ1-1, with D unclear. The receptor was derived from a man aged 18 to 29 who had mild COVID-19 (a few samples of this study predate the infection). Cell type and time point are not known. Sequenced sample: PBMCs or a T cell subset sorted from them (not recorded which). This CDR3 is CASSYSHPVTEAFF. CDR3 nucleotides: TGTGCCAGCAGTTACTCGCATCCCGTAACTGAAGCTTTCTTT.